These T cell receptor beta chains were read from a single sample in a study of blood T cell repertoires in COVID-19. Profiling relied on immunoSEQ multiplex PCR, and the TCRdb table lists in-frame clones only, not all of them. Among around 230,000 clones listed, about four fifths were seen once. The sample taken for sequencing was peripheral blood. The source of these receptors is a woman older than 75 with acute or convalescent COVID-19. Each CDR3 is given with its conserved first and last residue. The order of the fields is clone size, CDR3 length, J gene, D gene, V gene, CDR3 DNA, CDR3 protein. The D gene is left open where the match is weak. Size is omitted from some rows. Given values are once, few, many or a class for expanded clones.

>few|15|TRBJ1-1|TRBD1|TRBV6-5
TGTGCCAGCACCCTGACAGGGGGGAAGAACACTGAAGCTTTCTTT
CASTLTGGKNTEAFF
>few|12|TRBJ1-5|NA|TRBV29-1
TGCAGCGTTGCCGGGAACAATCAGCCCCAGCATTTT
CSVAGNNQPQHF
>NA|13|TRBJ2-5|NA|TRBV6-1
TGTGCCAGCAGTTTCGGCAGGGGAGAGACCCAGTACTTC
CASSFGRGETQYF
>NA|15|TRBJ2-3|TRBD2|TRBV2
TGTGCCAGCAGTGAACAGCGGGGGGCCACAGATACGCAGTATTTT
CASSEQRGATDTQYF
>NA|12|TRBJ2-5|NA|TRBV7-9
TGTGCCAGCAGCTTACCTCGCGGTACCCAGTACTTC
CASSLPRGTQYF
>NA|16|TRBJ1-5|TRBD1|TRBV6-6
TGTGCCAGCAGCCGCGGGACAGCGGGTGGATTCCAGCCCCAGCATTTT
CASSRGTAGGFQPQHF
>NA|13|TRBJ1-1|NA|TRBV28
TGTGCCAGCAGGCCCGGCGGGAACACTGAAGCTTTCTTT
CASRPGGNTEAFF
>NA|14|TRBJ1-1|NA|TRBV5-4
TGTGCCAGCAGCTTGGAAGGGGGGAACACTGAAGCTTTCTTT
CASSLEGGNTEAFF
>NA|15|TRBJ2-1|TRBD2|TRBV7-2
TGTGCCAGCAGCCCTCGGGGGGGTTCCTACAATGAGCAGTTCTTC
CASSPRGGSYNEQFF
>once|16|TRBJ1-2|TRBD1|TRBV5-4
TGTGCCAGCAGCCCGAGCACAGGGGCAATAACTAATGGCTACACCTTC
CASSPSTGAITNGYTF
>NA|12|TRBJ2-1|NA|TRBV28
TGTGCCAGCAGTTATCGAAGGGGTGAGCAGTTCTTC
CASSYRRGEQFF
>NA|14|TRBJ1-4|NA|TRBV5-1
TGCGCCAGCAGCTTAGGAGGCACTAATGAAAAACTGTTTTTT
CASSLGGTNEKLFF
>NA|15|TRBJ1-2|TRBD1|TRBV6-6
TGTGCCAGCCTACCCAAGGAGACAGGGCTTCGGGGCTACACCTTC
CASLPKETGLRGYTF
>NA|17|TRBJ2-3|TRBD2|TRBV5-4
TGTGCCAGCAGCTTAAATCAGCTAGCGGGGTATGCAGATACGCAGTATTTT
CASSLNQLAGYADTQYF
>NA|12|TRBJ2-3|NA|TRBV3-1/TRBV3-2
TGTGCCAGCAGCCGGGGGGTGGATACGCAGTATTTT
CASSRGVDTQYF
>few|15|TRBJ1-5|TRBD1|TRBV2
TGTGCCAGCAGCCTACAGGGGCATAGCAATCAGCCCCAGCATTTT
CASSLQGHSNQPQHF
>NA|16|TRBJ2-1|TRBD1|TRBV5-6
TGTGCCAGCAGTCATTCTAGGACAGGGGCCTACAATGAGCAGTTCTTC
CASSHSRTGAYNEQFF
>NA|15|TRBJ1-2|TRBD1|TRBV7-2
TGTGCCAGCAGCTCCCAGGGGGCCGTTTCCTATGGCTACACCTTC
CASSSQGAVSYGYTF
>NA|15|TRBJ1-6|NA|TRBV4-1
TGCGCCAGCAGCCAAGGTTGGGACAATTATTCACCCCTCCACTTT
CASSQGWDNYSPLHF
>once|15|TRBJ2-3|TRBD1|TRBV14
TGTGCCAGCGCTCATGGGGCAGGGACAGTTGGTACGCAGTATTTT
CASAHGAGTVGTQYF
>NA|15|TRBJ1-1|TRBD1|TRBV28
TGTGCCAGCAGTCCATGGACAGGGGGCTTTCCTGAAGCTTTCTTT
CASSPWTGGFPEAFF
>NA|14|TRBJ2-1|NA|TRBV19
TGTGCCAGTATGCAGGGGAGCTCCTACAATGAGCAGTTCTTC
CASMQGSSYNEQFF
>NA|14|TRBJ1-1|NA|TRBV18
TGTGCCAGCTCACCACTCTCGGCAGGGTTAGGAGCTTTCTTT
CASSPLSAGLGAFF
>NA|11|TRBJ2-1|NA|TRBV20-1
TGCAGTGCTAGACGGAGCGTTGAGCAGTTCTTC
CSARRSVEQFF
>NA|16|TRBJ1-3|NA|TRBV29-1
TGCAGCGTTGAAGAAGCCCGGGGTGGGTCTGGAAACACCATATATTTT
CSVEEARGGSGNTIYF
>NA|14|TRBJ1-4|TRBD1|TRBV7-8
TGTGCCAGCAGCTTAGATACAGGGGTTGAAAAACTGTTTTTT
CASSLDTGVEKLFF